Listed below are T cell receptor beta chains from one sample, sequenced in a study of T-cell memory formation after mild COVID-19. In TCRdb, the 5' RACE reads were re-called with MiXCR into one record per CDR3 protein. This table holds roughly 280,000 distinct CDR3 sequences, 8% to 10% found once. What was sequenced was PBMCs or a T cell subset sorted from them (not recorded which). Source of these receptors: a man aged 18 to 29 who had mild COVID-19 (a few samples of this study predate the infection). Cell type and time point are not known. The CDR3 runs from the conserved cysteine through the conserved F or W. Fields, in order: J gene, V gene, D gene, clone size, CDR3 protein, CDR3 DNA. The D gene is left open where the match is weak. For some rows the clone size is stated as once, few or many, or as a class when expanded; others skip it.

TRBJ2-3 TRBV20-1 . few CSCEEAPSTDTQYF TGCAGCTGCGAGGAAGCTCCAAGCACAGATACGCAGTATTTT
TRBJ1-2 TRBV3-1 . . CASSPQGLVDGYTF TGTGCCAGCAGCCCTCAGGGTCTCGTCGACGGCTACACCTTC
TRBJ2-5 TRBV5-6 . . CASLTLNEETQYF TGTGCCAGCCTGACTCTTAACGAAGAGACCCAGTACTTC
TRBJ2-3 TRBV25-1 TRBD1 . CASTSGTGADTQYF TGTGCCAGCACTTCCGGGACAGGGGCTGATACGCAGTATTTT
TRBJ2-2 TRBV6-6 . few CASSPGGFGGELFF TGTGCCAGCAGTCCCGGGGGTTTTGGCGGGGAGCTGTTTTTT
TRBJ1-1 TRBV28 . . CASRTAVAGWAEAFF TGTGCCAGCAGAACGGCAGTAGCGGGGTGGGCTGAAGCTTTCTTT
TRBJ2-2 TRBV27 TRBD2 many CASSSRLAGGTGELFF TGTGCCAGCAGTTCAAGACTAGCGGGGGGAACCGGGGAGCTGTTTTTT
TRBJ1-4 TRBV12-3/TRBV12-4 . . CASSLEPTNEKLFF TGTGCCAGCAGTTTAGAGCCAACTAATGAAAAACTGTTTTTT
TRBJ2-1 TRBV15 . few CATSQMLGSYNEQFF TGTGCCACCAGTCAAATGTTAGGCTCCTACAATGAGCAGTTCTTC
TRBJ1-2 TRBV7-2 TRBD1 . CASSLGGTGNGYTF TGTGCCAGCAGCTTAGGGGGGACAGGGAATGGCTACACCTTC
TRBJ1-5 TRBV12-3/TRBV12-4 . . CASSRSYSNQPQHF TGTGCCAGCAGCAGGAGTTATAGCAATCAGCCCCAGCATTTT
TRBJ2-5 TRBV10-3 TRBD1 . CAISDFGQGGRETQYF TGTGCCATCAGCGACTTCGGACAGGGGGGTAGAGAGACCCAGTACTTC
TRBJ1-2 TRBV20-1 . many CSARDLGASSGYTF TGCAGTGCTAGAGATCTGGGGGCGTCTTCCGGCTACACCTTC
TRBJ1-2 TRBV5-1 . . CASSLWSRNYGYTF TGCGCCAGCAGCTTGTGGAGCCGAAACTATGGCTACACCTTC
TRBJ2-7 TRBV9 TRBD1 few CASSVEGQGYEQYF TGTGCCAGCAGCGTAGAGGGACAGGGCTACGAGCAGTACTTC
TRBJ1-2 TRBV7-2 . . CASSPQTEYSGYTF TGTGCCAGCAGCCCCCAGACAGAGTATTCTGGCTACACCTTC
TRBJ2-7 TRBV7-2 TRBD1 many CASSSTPDRGPSSYEQYF TGTGCCAGCAGCTCCACACCGGACAGGGGGCCATCCTCCTACGAGCAGTACTTC
TRBJ2-3 TRBV11-1 . . CASSLNDRLITDTQYF TGTGCCAGCAGCTTAAATGACAGGCTAATCACAGATACGCAGTATTTT
TRBJ1-1 TRBV6-2/TRBV6-3 . many CASSEQGFTEAFF TGTGCCAGCAGTGAACAGGGTTTCACTGAAGCTTTCTTT
TRBJ2-1 TRBV7-9 . many CASSFSGYNEQFF TGTGCCAGCAGTTTTAGCGGCTACAATGAGCAGTTCTTC
TRBJ1-2 TRBV12-3/TRBV12-4 . few CASSYRGYTF TGTGCCAGCAGTTACCGGGGCTACACCTTC
TRBJ1-1 TRBV5-1 . . CASSLGRFPMNTEAFF TGCGCCAGCAGCTTGGGCCGGTTTCCCATGAACACTGAAGCTTTCTTT
TRBJ2-1 TRBV20-1 TRBD2 few CSARASLGSVAGLNEQFF TGCAGTGCTAGAGCTTCCTTGGGGAGTGTAGCGGGGTTGAATGAGCAGTTCTTC
TRBJ1-2 TRBV4-3 . few CASSQGLIIPAYGYTF TGCGCCAGCAGCCAAGGATTGATAATTCCAGCTTATGGCTACACCTTC
TRBJ1-6 TRBV9 TRBD1 . CASSPRTGERSPLHF TGTGCCAGCAGCCCAAGGACAGGGGAGAGGTCACCCCTCCACTTT
TRBJ1-2 TRBV6-5 . . CASSWGQAYGYTF TGTGCCAGCAGCTGGGGGCAGGCCTATGGCTACACCTTC
TRBJ2-6 TRBV13 . . CASSPAAGANVLTF TGTGCCAGCAGCCCGGCGGCTGGGGCCAACGTCCTGACTTTC
TRBJ1-5 TRBV2 . . CASSALLFVEPQHF TGTGCCAGCAGCGCGCTATTATTCGTGGAGCCCCAGCATTTT
TRBJ1-6 TRBV12-3/TRBV12-4 . few CASSRGDGIAALHF TGTGCCAGCAGCCGGGGGGACGGTATTGCGGCCCTCCACTTT
TRBJ2-3 TRBV7-6 . few CASSLELGADTQYF TGTGCCAGCAGCTTAGAGTTGGGGGCAGATACGCAGTATTTT
TRBJ2-1 TRBV2 TRBD2 many CASSLDGAGGQFF TGTGCCAGCAGTTTGGACGGTGCGGGAGGCCAGTTCTTC
TRBJ2-1 TRBV15 TRBD2 . CATSARTSGNNEQFF TGTGCCACCAGCGCCCGGACTAGCGGGAACAATGAGCAGTTCTTC
TRBJ2-1 TRBV5-1 TRBD2 few CASSLAGGLLAGIYNEQFF TGCGCCAGCAGCCTCGCCGGAGGCCTCCTAGCGGGTATATACAATGAGCAGTTCTTC
TRBJ1-1 TRBV4-1 TRBD1 few CASSQTQGRGTEAFF TGCGCCAGCAGCCAAACACAGGGGCGGGGGACTGAAGCTTTCTTT
TRBJ2-3 TRBV7-2 . many CASSIPTSDTDTQYF TGTGCCAGCAGCATACCTACTAGTGACACAGATACGCAGTATTTT
TRBJ1-1 TRBV4-1 . . CASSPQGWEEAPEAFF TGCGCCAGCAGCCCCCAAGGTTGGGAGGAGGCCCCTGAAGCTTTCTTT
TRBJ2-7 TRBV9 . few CASSPGDTYEQYF TGTGCCAGCAGCCCCGGGGACACCTACGAGCAGTACTTC
TRBJ2-1 TRBV5-4 . many CASSFFGGGGEQFF TGTGCCAGCAGTTTCTTCGGGGGCGGGGGTGAGCAGTTCTTC
TRBJ1-3 TRBV6-6 TRBD1 few CASRQGSGNTIYF TGTGCCAGCAGACAGGGGTCCGGAAACACCATATATTTT
TRBJ2-6 TRBV6-6 TRBD1 . CASTDATGGAGANALTF TGTGCCAGCACTGACGCGACAGGGGGCGCTGGGGCCAACGCCCTGACTTTC
TRBJ2-1 TRBV10-3 TRBD2 few CAIRTSGVRDEQFF TGTGCCATCAGGACTAGCGGAGTACGCGATGAGCAGTTCTTC
TRBJ2-3 TRBV5-1 . few CASSLASWATDTQYF TGCGCCAGCAGCTTGGCTAGTTGGGCCACAGATACGCAGTATTTT